The source of this TCR beta chain is a study of T cells in localized non-small cell lung cancer. Study conclusions and caveats: Adjacent lung had a median about 60 of the 100 largest tumor clones.

The germline gives CDR1 MNHNS, CDR2 SASEGT. The V gene lost 2 bases and the J gene lost 2 bases, with 9 bases spanning the gap. This CDR3 spans 14 amino acids. As regards this clone: Its target is unknown.

Measured with immunoSEQ multiplex PCR; TCRdb has only the in-frame clones, and not every one. Here the sample spans under 55,000 clones, around three quarters being singletons. The sequences come from PBMCs, collected before any cancer treatment. This TCR was sampled from a woman aged 35-75 years with stage II lung adenocarcinoma. This rearrangement joins TRBV6-1 to TRBJ1-1, with D possibly TRBD1 on 6 matching bases. For the CDR3, the DNA is TGTGCCAGCAGTGAAAGGGGGTTCAACACTGAAGCTTTCTTT. It is translated as CASSERGFNTEAFF.